The clone carrying this T cell receptor beta chain was found many times. The TCRbeta library incorporated unique molecular identifiers. A single record per CDR3 protein comes from TCRdb applying MiXCR to the PCR reads. The sample holds about 230,000 distinct CDR3 sequences, around 10% seen once. The sample comes from a study of T-cell reconstitution after alpha-beta-depleted transplantation in children. The CDR3 contains 15 residues. V lost 8 bases to trimming and J lost 2 bases; unmatched junction nucleotides: 10. This receptor was taken from a human donor who donated a stem cell graft to a child with acute lymphoblastic leukemia. Sequencing was performed on PBMCs from the stem cell graft donor, taken from the stem cell graft. J is TRBJ2-5 and V is TRBV12-3 or TRBV12-4, with TRBD1 identical over 8 bases. CDR3 DNA sequence: TGTGCCAGCCTACCTGGCAGGGGGCGTCAAGAGACCCAGTACTTC. Translating gives CASLPGRGRQETQYF.